Each of the 9 T cell receptor beta chains below was sequenced from the same sample in a study of blood T cell repertoires in COVID-19. The protocol was immunoSEQ multiplex PCR, while the TCRdb copy is restricted to in-frame clones and leaves out a portion. The top ten clones hold less than 1.5% of a sample with roughly 110,000 clones, about 93% of them seen once. Sequenced: peripheral blood. Source of these receptors: a woman under 40 with acute or convalescent COVID-19.

The rearrangement uses TRBV13 and TRBJ2-7; 14 bases are shared with TRBD2. V lost 6 bases and J lost 6; bases outside the gene matches: 7. Per the germline V gene, CDR1 is PRHDT and CDR2 is FYEKMQ (reference sequence). The CDR3 length is 15 residues. In DNA form, the CDR3 reads TGTGCCAGCAGGCCGGGACTAGCGGGAGTCGGCGAGCAGTACTTC. Translating gives CASRPGLAGVGEQYF.

This clone was found a few times. The chain couples TRBV10-1 to TRBJ2-3, with 8 bases fitting TRBD2. The CDR3 runs to 16 residues. V shed 9 bases and J 4 bases; nucleotides not matched to a gene: 15. Germline V gene data show CDR1 as WNHNN and CDR2 as SYGVQD (reference sequence). CDR3 nucleotides: TGCGCCAGGAACTGCAGGGTAGCGGGATGGGCAGATACGCAGTATTTT. This translates into CARNCRVAGWADTQYF.

This clone was seen just once. The chain recombines TRBV9 with TRBJ1-5; D possibly corresponds to TRBD1 (6 bases). Germline V gene data show CDR1 as SGDLS and CDR2 as YYNGEE. V was clipped by 2 bases and J by 1 base, with 10 bases between them. The CDR3 consists of 15 residues. The CDR3 DNA is TGTGCCAGCAGCGTGTCAGGGGACAGCAATCAGCCCCAGCATTTT. This translates into CASSVSGDSNQPQHF.

The rearrangement uses TRBV7-2 and TRBJ2-7; a possible D gene is TRBD2 (6 bases). V was clipped by 0 bases and J by 5 bases, with 14 bases between them. Looked up from germline, CDR1 is SGHTA and CDR2 is FQGNSA. The CDR3 is made up of 15 amino acids. The CDR3 spells CASSLAPRPGDEQYF. The CDR3 bases are TGTGCCAGCAGCTTAGCTCCTCGGCCGGGAGACGAGCAGTACTTC.

The chain has TRBV3-1 (or the pseudogene TRBV3-2) and TRBJ1-3, with D uncertain. Germline loops: CDR1 LGHDT, CDR2 YNNKEL (reference sequence). The CDR3 is 14 amino acids. The V end was cut by 0 bases, the J end by 5 bases, with 8 bases between. The CDR3 protein is CASSQDRFRNTIYF. In DNA, the CDR3 is TGTGCCAGCAGCCAAGACAGGTTTAGAAACACCATATATTTT.

The rearrangement uses TRBV28 and TRBJ2-5; D is perhaps TRBD1 (5 bases). CDR1 and CDR2 (germline): MDHEN, SYDVKM. The CDR3 length is 15 residues. Deletions cut 4 bases from V and 4 bases from J, with 16 bases between. The CDR3, as DNA: TGTGCCAGCAGTTCAAACCGACAGTCCCGAGAGACCCAGTACTTC. Translation: CASSSNRQSRETQYF.

The chain uses TRBV15 and TRBJ1-2; D gene uncertain. Germline V gene sequence: CDR1 LNHNV, CDR2 YYDKDF (reference sequence). Trimming removed 2 bases at V and 4 bases at J, with 26 bases between. This CDR3 spans 19 amino acids. The CDR3 sequence: CATSRTPRGKDPRTYGYTF. CDR3 sequence (DNA): TGTGCCACCAGCAGAACACCCCGGGGAAAAGACCCAAGAACCTATGGCTACACCTTC. Full variable domain (rest looked up from reference TRBV15 and TRBJ1-2): DAMVIQNPRYQVTQFGKPVTLSCSQTLNHNVMYWYQQKSSQAPKLLFHYYDKDFNNEADTPDNFQSRRPNTSFCFLDIRSPGLGDTAMYLCATSRTPRGKDPRTYGYTFGSGTRLTVV.

J is TRBJ2-2 and V is TRBV25-1; D is possibly TRBD2 (6 bases). Germline values: CDR1 MGHDK, CDR2 SYGVNS. CDR3 length: 16 residues. Trimming cost V 1 base and J 1 base, with 10 bases left between them. The CDR3 sequence is CASSELVGGNTGELFF. CDR3 bases: TGTGCCAGCAGTGAATTAGTCGGGGGGAACACCGGGGAGCTGTTTTTT.

The rearrangement links TRBV3-1 (or the pseudogene TRBV3-2) to TRBJ1-4; tentatively, D is TRBD1 (5 bases). CDR1 LGHDT and CDR2 YNNKEL come from the germline V gene (reference sequence). The CDR3 loop spans 17 amino acids. Trimming took 3 bases from V and 8 from J, leaving 22 bases between them. The CDR3 region is CASSHPVSGSPGEKLFF. The CDR3 bases are TGTGCCAGCAGCCACCCTGTGTCAGGGTCGCCAGGAGAAAAACTGTTTTTT.